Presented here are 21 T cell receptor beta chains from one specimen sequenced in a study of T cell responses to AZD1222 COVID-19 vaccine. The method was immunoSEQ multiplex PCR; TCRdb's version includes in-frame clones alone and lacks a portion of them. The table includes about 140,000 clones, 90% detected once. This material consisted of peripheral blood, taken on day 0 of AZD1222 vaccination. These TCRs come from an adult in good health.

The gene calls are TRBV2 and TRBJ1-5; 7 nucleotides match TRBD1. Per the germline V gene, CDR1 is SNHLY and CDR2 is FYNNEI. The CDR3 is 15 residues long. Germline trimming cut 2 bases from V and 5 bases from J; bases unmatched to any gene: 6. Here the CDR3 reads CASSERQGEHQPQHF. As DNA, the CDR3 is TGTGCCAGCAGTGAAAGACAGGGCGAGCATCAGCCCCAGCATTTT.

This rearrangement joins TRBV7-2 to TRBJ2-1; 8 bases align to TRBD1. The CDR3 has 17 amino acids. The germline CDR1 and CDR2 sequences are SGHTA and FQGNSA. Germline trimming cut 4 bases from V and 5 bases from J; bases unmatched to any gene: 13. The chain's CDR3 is CASSSQVRGLLDNEQFF. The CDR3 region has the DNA TGTGCCAGCAGCTCCCAGGTCAGGGGGCTTCTCGACAATGAGCAGTTCTTC.

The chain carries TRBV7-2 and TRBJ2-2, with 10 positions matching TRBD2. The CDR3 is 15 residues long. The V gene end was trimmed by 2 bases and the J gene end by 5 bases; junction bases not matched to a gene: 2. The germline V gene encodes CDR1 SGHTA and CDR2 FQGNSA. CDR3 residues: CASSLSGRGTGELFF. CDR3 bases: TGTGCCAGCAGCTTAAGCGGGAGGGGAACCGGGGAGCTGTTTTTT.

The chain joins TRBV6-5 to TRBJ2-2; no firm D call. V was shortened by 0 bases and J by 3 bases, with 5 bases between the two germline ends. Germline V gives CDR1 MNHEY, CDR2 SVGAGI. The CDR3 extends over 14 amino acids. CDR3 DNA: TGTGCCAGCAGTTACTCCTGGGACACCGGGGAGCTGTTTTTT. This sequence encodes CASSYSWDTGELFF.

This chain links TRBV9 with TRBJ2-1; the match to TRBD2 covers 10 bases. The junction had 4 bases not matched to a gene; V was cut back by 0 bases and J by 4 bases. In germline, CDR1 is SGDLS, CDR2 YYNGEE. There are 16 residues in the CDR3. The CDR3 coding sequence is TGTGCCAGCAGCGTAGGGACTAGCGGATCATACAATGAGCAGTTCTTC. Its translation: CASSVGTSGSYNEQFF.

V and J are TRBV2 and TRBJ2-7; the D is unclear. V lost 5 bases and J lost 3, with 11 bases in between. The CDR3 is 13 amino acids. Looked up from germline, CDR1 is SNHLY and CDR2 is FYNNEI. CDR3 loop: CASSFRRNYEQYF. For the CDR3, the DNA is TGTGCCAGCAGTTTTAGACGGAACTACGAGCAGTACTTC.

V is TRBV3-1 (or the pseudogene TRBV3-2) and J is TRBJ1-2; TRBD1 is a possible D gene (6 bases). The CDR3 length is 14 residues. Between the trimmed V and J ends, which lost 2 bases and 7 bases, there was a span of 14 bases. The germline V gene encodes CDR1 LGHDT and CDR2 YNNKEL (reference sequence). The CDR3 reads CASSQKGGQSGYTF. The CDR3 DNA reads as TGTGCCAGCAGCCAAAAAGGCGGACAGAGTGGCTACACCTTC.

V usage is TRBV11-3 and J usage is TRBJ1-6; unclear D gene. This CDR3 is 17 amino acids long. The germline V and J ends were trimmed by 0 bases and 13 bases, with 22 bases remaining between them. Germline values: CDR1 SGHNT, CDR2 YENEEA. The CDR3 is CASSLEAAIVRSPPLHF. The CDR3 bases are TGTGCCAGCAGCTTAGAGGCAGCCATCGTCCGTAGCCCGCCCCTCCACTTT.

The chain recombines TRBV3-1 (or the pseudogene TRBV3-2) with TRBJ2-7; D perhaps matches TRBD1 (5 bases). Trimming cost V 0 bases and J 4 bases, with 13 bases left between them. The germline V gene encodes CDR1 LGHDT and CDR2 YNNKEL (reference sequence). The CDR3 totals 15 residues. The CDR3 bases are TGTGCCAGCAGCCAAGATGCTACAGGATCTTACGAGCAGTACTTC. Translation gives CASSQDATGSYEQYF.

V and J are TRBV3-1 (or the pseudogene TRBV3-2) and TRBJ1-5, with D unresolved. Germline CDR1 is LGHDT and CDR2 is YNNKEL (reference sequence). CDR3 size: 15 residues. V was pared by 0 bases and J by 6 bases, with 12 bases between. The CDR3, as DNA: TGTGCCAGCAGCCAAGATTCCACGCGGAGTCAGCCCCAGCATTTT. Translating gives CASSQDSTRSQPQHF.

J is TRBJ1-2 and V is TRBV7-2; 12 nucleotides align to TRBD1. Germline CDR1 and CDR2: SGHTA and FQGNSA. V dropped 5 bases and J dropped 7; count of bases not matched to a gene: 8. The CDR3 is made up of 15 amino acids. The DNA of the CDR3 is TGTGCCAGCAGCAACCGGGACAGGGGGCAGCTTGGCTACACCTTC. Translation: CASSNRDRGQLGYTF.

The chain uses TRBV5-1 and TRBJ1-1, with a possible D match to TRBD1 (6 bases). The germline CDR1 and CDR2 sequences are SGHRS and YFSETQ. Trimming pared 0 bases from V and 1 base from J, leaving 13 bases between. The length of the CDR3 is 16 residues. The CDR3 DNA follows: TGCGCCAGCAGCTTGGAGGGGGGAGGGTCGAACACTGAAGCTTTCTTT. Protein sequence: CASSLEGGGSNTEAFF.

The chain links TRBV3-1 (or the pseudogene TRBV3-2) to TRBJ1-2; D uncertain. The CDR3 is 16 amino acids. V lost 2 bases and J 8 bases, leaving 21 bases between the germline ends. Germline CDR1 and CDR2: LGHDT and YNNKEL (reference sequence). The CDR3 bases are TGTGCCAGCAGCCAAAATCCCGACCCCCCCGGGAGGGGCTACACCTTC. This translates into CASSQNPDPPGRGYTF.

The CDR3 coding sequence is TGTGCCAGCAGCGCGTCACTTTCAGGCAGCTATGGCTACACCTTC. Translated: CASSASLSGSYGYTF. The chain uses TRBV11-2 and TRBJ1-2; D remains unclear. V dropped 5 bases and J dropped 4 bases, with 17 bases sitting between them. The CDR3 spans 15 residues. Germline CDR1 SGHAT, CDR2 FQNNGV.

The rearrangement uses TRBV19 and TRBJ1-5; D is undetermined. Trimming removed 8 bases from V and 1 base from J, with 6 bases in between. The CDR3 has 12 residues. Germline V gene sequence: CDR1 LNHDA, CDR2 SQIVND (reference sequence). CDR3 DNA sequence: TGTGCCAGTGGTTGGAGCAATCAGCCCCAGCATTTT. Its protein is CASGWSNQPQHF.

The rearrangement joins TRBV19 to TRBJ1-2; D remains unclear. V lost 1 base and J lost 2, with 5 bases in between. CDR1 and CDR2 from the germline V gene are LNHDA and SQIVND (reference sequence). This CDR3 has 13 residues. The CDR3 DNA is TGTGCCAGTAGTATAGGGTTGAACTATGGCTACACCTTC. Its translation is CASSIGLNYGYTF.

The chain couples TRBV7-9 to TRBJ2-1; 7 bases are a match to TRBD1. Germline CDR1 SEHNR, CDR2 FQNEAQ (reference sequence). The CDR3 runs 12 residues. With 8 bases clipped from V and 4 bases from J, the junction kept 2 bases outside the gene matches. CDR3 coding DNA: TGTGCCAGCCGGGACAGATACAATGAGCAGTTCTTC. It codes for CASRDRYNEQFF.

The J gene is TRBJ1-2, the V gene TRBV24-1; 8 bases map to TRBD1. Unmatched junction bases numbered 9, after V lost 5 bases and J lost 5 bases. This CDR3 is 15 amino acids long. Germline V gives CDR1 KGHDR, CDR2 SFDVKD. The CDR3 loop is CATSGPLDREYGYTF. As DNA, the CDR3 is TGTGCCACCAGTGGACCCCTGGACAGGGAGTATGGCTACACCTTC.

For the CDR3, the DNA is TGCGCCAGCAGCCAAGATGAGGCGACAGGGGCCTTGGGTGGCTACACCTTC. Translating it yields CASSQDEATGALGGYTF. This chain links TRBV4-1 with TRBJ1-2; 8 bases map to TRBD1. Germline CDR1 and CDR2: MGHRA and YSYEKL. V lost 0 bases to trimming and J lost 7 bases; unmatched junction nucleotides: 13. This CDR3 has 17 residues.

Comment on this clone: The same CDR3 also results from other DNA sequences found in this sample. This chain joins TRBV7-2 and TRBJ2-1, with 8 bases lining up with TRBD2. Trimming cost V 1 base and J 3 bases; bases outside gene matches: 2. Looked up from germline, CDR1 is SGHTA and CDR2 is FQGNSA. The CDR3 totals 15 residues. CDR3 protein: CASSLGAGGYNEQFF. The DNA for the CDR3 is TGTGCCAGCAGCTTAGGGGCGGGGGGCTACAATGAGCAGTTCTTC.

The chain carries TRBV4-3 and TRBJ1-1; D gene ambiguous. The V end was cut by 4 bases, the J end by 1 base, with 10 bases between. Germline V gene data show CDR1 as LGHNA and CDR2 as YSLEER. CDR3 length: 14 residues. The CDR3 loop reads CASSRRTENTEAFF. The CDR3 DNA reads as TGCGCCAGCAGCCGCCGGACGGAGAACACTGAAGCTTTCTTT.